A single sample is the source of the 25 T cell receptor beta chains below, sequenced in a study of cytomegalovirus exposure and HLA in healthy donors (dated 2017 in TCRdb). Libraries came from the immunoSEQ multiplex PCR assay. For the multiplex PCR, a mixture combining 60 forward primers for TCR Vbeta segments and 13 reverse primers for TCR Jbeta segments was used. TCRdb re-hosts the immuneACCESS table, in-frame sequences only. Its copies lack some clones; in the studies checked, an unresolved V gene accounts for under half of them, and the cause for the rest is not known. This sample holds approximately 120,000 clones; more than 80% were observed only once. Roughly 6.7% of the sample is taken by the ten largest. Specimen: PBMCs. The receptors here all came from a woman in her thirties in good health and CMV-seropositive.

This CDR3 is CASNIQFGGAPETQYF. Written as DNA, the CDR3 is TGCGCCAGCAACATCCAATTCGGGGGGGCCCCTGAGACCCAGTACTTC. This rearrangement joins TRBV5-1 to TRBJ2-5; 8 nucleotides match TRBD2. The trim removed 6 bases at V and 5 bases at J, leaving 15 bases unmatched. CDR1 is SGHRS and CDR2 is YFSETQ in the germline V gene. This CDR3 comprises 16 residues.

The chain uses TRBV19 and TRBJ2-2; D is unclear. Trimming shortened V by 5 bases and J by 12 bases, and 10 bases separated the two germline ends. CDR1 is LNHDA and CDR2 is SQIVND in the germline V gene (reference sequence). The CDR3 is 11 residues long. Here the CDR3 reads CASSPSKKLFF. The CDR3 DNA follows: TGTGCCAGTAGTCCTAGTAAAAAGCTGTTTTTT. Together with reference TRBV19 and TRBJ2-2, the CDR3 gives the full variable domain: DGGITQSPKYLFRKEGQNVTLSCEQNLNHDAMYWYRQDPGQGLRLIYYSQIVNDFQKGDIAEGYSVSREKKESFPLTVTSAQKNPTAFYLCASSPSKKLFFGEGSRLTVL.

The V and J genes are TRBV10-3 and TRBJ2-3; 11 positions agree with TRBD2. V shed 5 bases, J shed 5 bases, and the junction held 6 bases outside the gene matches. The CDR3 sequence is 15 residues long. Germline assignment: CDR1 ENHRY and CDR2 SYGVKD. CDR3 protein: CAISPGLAVRDTQYF. DNA of the CDR3: TGTGCCATCAGTCCGGGACTAGCGGTGCGAGATACGCAGTATTTT.

In regard to this clone: Distinct nucleotide sequences in the sample also encode this CDR3. This sequence joins TRBV27 and TRBJ1-5; D may be TRBD1 (6 bases). V was cut by 9 bases and J by 4 bases, with 16 bases left in between. This CDR3 is 14 amino acids long. Germline V CDR1 and CDR2: MNHEY, SMNVEV (reference sequence). The CDR3 region is CASSQGLGNQPQHF. CDR3 coding DNA: TGTGCCAGTTCTCAGGGGCTCGGGAATCAGCCCCAGCATTTT.

The rearrangement uses TRBV7-9 and TRBJ1-5; D perhaps matches TRBD1 (5 bases). The ends were cut back, 7 bases at V and 7 bases at J, with 14 bases in the middle. This CDR3 is 13 amino acids long. Per the germline V gene, CDR1 is SEHNR and CDR2 is FQNEAQ (reference sequence). The CDR3 here is CASTRGGIQPQHF. The CDR3 coding sequence is TGTGCCAGCACCCGGGGGGGAATACAGCCCCAGCATTTT.

CDR3 in DNA: TGCGCCAGCAGCTTGGGACAGGCAGGCTATGGCTACACCTTC. Translated: CASSLGQAGYGYTF. The V and J genes are TRBV5-1 and TRBJ1-2, with a possible D match to TRBD1 (6 bases). Trimming stripped 0 bases from V and 4 bases from J, with 10 bases between. This CDR3 spans 14 amino acids. CDR1 SGHRS and CDR2 YFSETQ come from the germline V gene.

The chain uses TRBV10-1 and TRBJ1-3; D ambiguous. CDR1 WNHNN and CDR2 SYGVQD come from the germline V gene (reference sequence). V shed 6 bases and J shed 4 bases, with 10 bases lying between them. This CDR3 has 13 amino acids. CDR3: CASSSEVGNTIYF. DNA for the CDR3: TGCGCCAGCAGCTCGGAGGTGGGAAACACCATATATTTT.

The chain employs TRBV29-1 and TRBJ2-7; D gene ambiguous. The CDR3 contains 14 residues. Trimming shortened V by 7 bases and J by 3 bases, and 19 bases separated the two germline ends. Germline assignment: CDR1 SQVTM and CDR2 ANQGSEA. The CDR3 DNA is TGCAGCGCCCCCGATGTCTACCTTAACTACGAGCAGTACTTC. Translation: CSAPDVYLNYEQYF.

This sequence joins TRBV5-1 and TRBJ2-2; possible D gene TRBD2, 5 bases. The CDR3 extends over 16 amino acids. Trimming stripped 4 bases from V and 1 base from J, with 14 bases between. CDR1 is SGHRS, CDR2 YFSETQ, per germline. CDR3 protein: CASSRSDRGNTGELFF. Here the CDR3 DNA reads TGCGCCAGCAGCAGATCGGACCGGGGGAACACCGGGGAGCTGTTTTTT.

The chain employs TRBV2 and TRBJ2-2; no firm D call. V gave up 4 bases and J gave up 5 bases, with 11 bases separating them. Germline V gene lookup returns CDR1 SNHLY and CDR2 FYNNEI. CDR3 length: 14 residues. DNA of the CDR3: TGTGCCAGCAGTGGCCGGGTCTCGACCGGGGAGCTGTTTTTT. Protein: CASSGRVSTGELFF.

The rearrangement links TRBV4-1 to TRBJ2-5, with 8 bases fitting TRBD1. Germline loops: CDR1 MGHRA, CDR2 YSYEKL. The CDR3 spans 15 residues. The V segment lost 4 bases and the J segment 4 bases; nucleotides outside the gene matches: 8. The CDR3 region has the DNA TGCGCCAGCAGCCGACCGGACAGGGAGCGAGAGACCCAGTACTTC. Residues: CASSRPDRERETQYF.

The chain links TRBV2 to TRBJ1-5, with D possibly being TRBD1 (5 bases). The V end was cut by 6 bases, the J end by 0 bases, with 12 bases between. The length of the CDR3 is 15 residues. The germline CDR1 and CDR2 sequences are SNHLY and FYNNEI. The CDR3 sequence: CASRARGVSNQPQHF. For the CDR3, the DNA is TGTGCCAGCAGAGCCCGGGGGGTTAGCAATCAGCCCCAGCATTTT.

The chain is built from TRBV11-3 and TRBJ2-7; weak D call: TRBD1 (6 bases). Germline V gives CDR1 SGHNT, CDR2 YENEEA. V shed 5 bases and J shed 6 bases, with 17 bases lying between them. The CDR3 extends over 14 amino acids. The CDR3 region is CASSPDSISAEQYF. The CDR3 DNA reads as TGTGCCAGCAGCCCGGACAGTATCTCGGCCGAGCAGTACTTC.

The chain links TRBV25-1 to TRBJ1-1; D not certain. Germline values: CDR1 MGHDK, CDR2 SYGVNS. CDR3 length: 13 residues. Trimming stripped 3 bases from V and 4 bases from J, with 9 bases between. CDR3 loop: CASSDLRSTEAFF. In nucleotides, the CDR3 is TGTGCCAGCAGTGACCTTAGGAGCACTGAAGCTTTCTTT.

The chain recombines TRBV6-1 with TRBJ2-1; 14 bases line up with TRBD2. Germline V gene data show CDR1 as MNHNS and CDR2 as SASEGT. Trimming took 7 bases from V and 7 from J; bases not matched to a gene: 6. The CDR3 spans 15 residues. The DNA of the CDR3 is TGTGCCAGCACTACCGGGACTAGCGGGAGTAATGAGCAGTTCTTC. It specifies CASTTGTSGSNEQFF.

This clone has just a few counts. The genes are TRBV18 and TRBJ1-4; 9 bases line up with TRBD1. With 3 bases clipped from V and 5 bases from J, the junction kept 10 bases outside the gene matches. The CDR3 has 17 amino acids. Germline-derived CDR1 and CDR2 are KGHSH and LQKENI. The CDR3 sequence is CASSPTLQGAQNEKLFF. The DNA for the CDR3 is TGTGCCAGCTCACCTACACTACAGGGGGCTCAGAATGAAAAACTGTTTTTT.

The chain combines TRBV13 with TRBJ2-7; 7 bases map to TRBD2. V shed 0 bases, J shed 6 bases, and the junction held 5 bases outside the gene matches. CDR1 is PRHDT and CDR2 is FYEKMQ in the germline V gene (reference sequence). This CDR3 has 14 residues. CDR3 loop: CASSLGGGSLEQYF. The DNA for the CDR3 is TGTGCCAGCAGCTTAGGGGGGGGGTCGCTCGAGCAGTACTTC.

The chain combines TRBV2 with TRBJ2-7; perhaps TRBD2 as D (5 bases). CDR3 length: 15 residues. V was cut by 1 base and J by 6 bases, with 16 bases left in between. The V gene's germline CDR1 is SNHLY and CDR2 FYNNEI. The CDR3 DNA reads as TGTGCCAGCAGTGAAGTGGCAGCCGGGGTGGTCGAGCAGTACTTC. It encodes CASSEVAAGVVEQYF.

The chain recombines TRBV28 with TRBJ1-4, with D unclear. Trimming left V 10 bases short and J 12 bases short, with 21 bases between. The CDR3 length is 13 residues. Germline lookup yields CDR1 MDHEN and CDR2 SYDVKM. Here the CDR3 reads CATSPEPREELFF. DNA of the CDR3: TGTGCCACCTCCCCGGAGCCGCGGGAGGAACTGTTTTTT. Drawing the rest from reference TRBV28 and TRBJ1-4, the complete variable domain is DVKVTQSSRYLVKRTGEKVFLECVQDMDHENMFWYRQDPGLGLRLIYFSYDVKMKEKGDIPEGYSVSREKKERFSLILESASTNQTSMYLCATSPEPREELFFGSGTQLSVL.

The chain employs TRBV4-1 and TRBJ1-1, with 8 bases aligning to TRBD1. The length of the CDR3 is 15 residues. V shed 1 base and J 1 base; nucleotides not matched to a gene: 2. The germline V gene has CDR1 MGHRA and CDR2 YSYEKL. The CDR3 region is CASSQVGTGNTEAFF. The DNA of the CDR3 is TGCGCCAGCAGCCAAGTAGGGACAGGGAACACTGAAGCTTTCTTT.

The chain couples TRBV7-2 to TRBJ2-1; 9 bases are a match to TRBD2. The CDR3 has 15 residues. V lost 5 bases to trimming and J lost 7 bases; unmatched junction nucleotides: 9. CDR1 is SGHTA, CDR2 FQGNSA, per germline. The CDR3 bases are TGTGCCAGCAGCCCCCAGGCGGGAGGGCCGAATGAGCAGTTCTTC. Residues: CASSPQAGGPNEQFF.

V usage is TRBV28 and J usage is TRBJ1-1; possible D gene TRBD1, 5 bases. This CDR3 comprises 15 residues. Germline CDR1 is MDHEN and CDR2 is SYDVKM. Deletions cut 7 bases from V and 1 base from J, with 16 bases between. The DNA for the CDR3 is TGTGCCAGCAAGGCAGCTGGGAGGGGGAACACTGAAGCTTTCTTT. As protein: CASKAAGRGNTEAFF.

The genes are TRBV5-4 and TRBJ2-1; TRBD2 matches at 15 bases. V shed 3 bases and J 7 bases; nucleotides not matched to a gene: 2. Germline V gene sequence: CDR1 SGHNT, CDR2 YYREEE (reference sequence). The CDR3 length is 15 residues. In nucleotides, the CDR3 is TGTGCCAGCAGCTGGGGACTAGCGGGGGGTAATGAGCAGTTCTTC. Protein sequence: CASSWGLAGGNEQFF.

The chain recombines TRBV6-1 with TRBJ2-3; possible D gene TRBD2, 7 bases. The CDR3 loop spans 17 amino acids. V shed 2 bases and J shed 5 bases, with 20 bases lying between them. CDR1 and CDR2 (germline): MNHNS, SASEGT. CDR3 DNA sequence: TGTGCCAGCAGTGAACTAGGTGGGGGGGCCGAGGGAGATACGCAGTATTTT. The encoded protein is CASSELGGGAEGDTQYF.

This sequence joins TRBV6-1 and TRBJ1-5, with D maybe TRBD1 (6 bases). CDR1 MNHNS and CDR2 SASEGT come from the germline V gene. With 1 base removed from V and 9 bases from J, the gap between germline ends came to 16 bases. This CDR3 contains 15 residues. The CDR3 loop reads CASSEGITGQGPQHF. In nucleotides, the CDR3 is TGTGCCAGCAGTGAAGGGATCACAGGGCAGGGGCCCCAGCATTTT.